This T cell receptor beta chain was documented in a study of T cell responses to AZD1222 COVID-19 vaccine. Study-wide results and caveats: Epitopes outside B.1.351 and B.1.1.7 mutated regions reportedly drew nearly half of spike TCRs. The donor cohort was predominantly white British with a female majority, and clonal diversity may have been underestimated. Seropositive at baseline were only a handful of AZD1222 recipients. Receipt of two AZD1222 doses was followed by a rise in Spike-specific TCR breadth and depth.

Regarding this clone: Its matching antigen is unknown.

Repertoires were generated with immunoSEQ multiplex PCR, while TCRdb's copy carries only in-frame clones and drops some. The table has roughly 160,000 clones, 75% to 95% seen once; the top ten hold approximately 1.6%. V was trimmed by 2 bases and J by 3 bases, leaving 7 bases between them. Looked up from germline, CDR1 is SGHTA and CDR2 is FQGTGA. The CDR3 is 13 amino acids. The rearrangement uses TRBV7-3 and TRBJ1-1; D is ambiguous. This clonotype was sampled from an adult in good health. The sequencing here drew on peripheral blood, taken on day 0 of AZD1222 vaccination. The DNA for the CDR3 is TGTGCCAGCAGCTTAGAGGGTCACACTGAAGCTTTCTTT. Its protein product is CASSLEGHTEAFF.